The 13 T cell receptor beta chains reported below all come from one sample, sequenced in a study of cytomegalovirus exposure and HLA in healthy donors. It was with 60 Vbeta and 13 Jbeta primers that the PCR ran. The method was immunoSEQ multiplex PCR; TCRdb's version includes in-frame clones alone and lacks a portion of them. The sample records about 200,000 clones, 75% to 90% being singletons. What was sequenced was PBMCs. These receptors were obtained from a woman aged 25 to 39 in good health and CMV-seronegative.

This rearrangement joins TRBV2 to TRBJ2-5; the match to TRBD2 covers 7 bases. The CDR3 is 13 amino acids. Germline lookup yields CDR1 SNHLY and CDR2 FYNNEI. With 8 bases clipped from V and 5 bases from J, the junction kept 8 bases outside the gene matches. CDR3 sequence reads: CASGGGYGETQYF. In DNA, the CDR3 is TGTGCCAGCGGGGGAGGGTATGGGGAGACCCAGTACTTC.

The chain uses TRBV28 and TRBJ2-2, with D possibly being TRBD1 (6 bases). The CDR3 runs to 13 residues. Trimming removed 9 bases from V and 5 bases from J, with 13 bases in between. The germline gives CDR1 MDHEN, CDR2 SYDVKM. This chain's CDR3 is CASTAQGTGELFF. The CDR3 region has the DNA TGTGCCAGTACAGCTCAGGGGACCGGGGAGCTGTTTTTT. The entire variable domain, with the rest obtained from reference TRBV28 and TRBJ2-2, is as follows: DVKVTQSSRYLVKRTGEKVFLECVQDMDHENMFWYRQDPGLGLRLIYFSYDVKMKEKGDIPEGYSVSREKKERFSLILESASTNQTSMYLCASTAQGTGELFFGEGSRLTVL.

This clone showed up just once. V gene TRBV9 combines with J gene TRBJ2-2; the D is unclear. The CDR3 loop spans 14 amino acids. Germline V lookup: CDR1 SGDLS, CDR2 YYNGEE. V lost 2 bases to trimming and J lost 6 bases, with 11 bases between them. CDR3 DNA sequence: TGTGCCAGCAGCGTCCTACAAGAGGCCGGGGAGCTGTTTTTT. Encoded protein: CASSVLQEAGELFF.

J is TRBJ1-1 and V is TRBV19; D is undetermined. Germline assignment: CDR1 LNHDA and CDR2 SQIVND (reference sequence). This CDR3 has 15 amino acids. V gave up 7 bases and J gave up 1 base, with 16 bases separating them. Here the CDR3 DNA reads TGTGCCAGTAAACCCGGGGTGGGTCGGAACACTGAAGCTTTCTTT. Residues: CASKPGVGRNTEAFF.

The rearrangement joins TRBV7-9 to TRBJ2-3; D may be TRBD1 (7 bases). This CDR3 has 16 residues. Trimming left V 1 base short and J 4 bases short, with 15 bases between. Germline V gene lookup returns CDR1 SEHNR and CDR2 FQNEAQ (reference sequence). The CDR3 is CASSLGRQGGSDTQYF. The DNA for the CDR3 is TGTGCCAGCAGCTTAGGTCGCCAGGGGGGCTCAGATACGCAGTATTTT. Based on the CDR3 plus reference TRBV7-9 and TRBJ2-3, the full variable domain is DTGVSQNPRHKITKRGQNVTFRCDPISEHNRLYWYRQTLGQGPEFLTYFQNEAQLEKSRLLSDRFSAERPKGSFSTLEIQRTEQGDSAMYLCASSLGRQGGSDTQYFGPGTRLTVL.

The rearrangement links TRBV20-1 to TRBJ1-1; possibly TRBD1 for D (6 bases). V gave up 2 bases and J gave up 7 bases, with 8 bases separating them. This CDR3 comprises 11 residues. Looked up from germline, CDR1 is DFQATT and CDR2 is SNEGSKA (reference sequence). The CDR3 region is CSARQGIEAFF. The CDR3, as DNA: TGCAGTGCTAGACAGGGGATTGAAGCTTTCTTT.

The gene calls are TRBV6-1 and TRBJ2-2, with 9 bases fitting TRBD1. V shed 8 bases, J shed 7 bases, and the junction held 8 bases outside the gene matches. The CDR3 is 14 amino acids. Germline CDR1 reads MNHNS; CDR2 reads SASEGT. CDR3 amino acids: CASRDRERVGELFF. The CDR3 region has the DNA TGTGCCAGCCGGGACAGGGAGCGGGTCGGGGAGCTGTTTTTT.

The chain recombines TRBV7-9 with TRBJ2-5; 9 bases line up with TRBD2. This CDR3 region has 16 residues. CDR1 and CDR2 from the germline V gene are SEHNR and FQNEAQ (reference sequence). Trimming cost V 7 bases and J 2 bases; bases outside gene matches: 11. CDR3 coding DNA: TGTGCCAGCACCCAGGGGGTAGCGGGGGTACAAGAGACCCAGTACTTC. It encodes CASTQGVAGVQETQYF.

The V gene is TRBV5-1, the J gene TRBJ1-4; D gene uncertain. The CDR3 runs to 15 residues. Germline V gene data show CDR1 as SGHRS and CDR2 as YFSETQ. Trimming removed 0 bases from V and 3 bases from J, with 9 bases in between. CDR3 sequence reads: CASSLGLSPNEKLFF. The CDR3 region has the DNA TGCGCCAGCAGCTTGGGGCTGTCTCCTAATGAAAAACTGTTTTTT. Variable domain in full (rest from reference TRBV5-1 and TRBJ1-4): KAGVTQTPRYLIKTRGQQVTLSCSPISGHRSVSWYQQTPGQGLQFLFEYFSETQRNKGNFPGRFSGRQFSNSRSEMNVSTLELGDSALYLCASSLGLSPNEKLFFGSGTQLSVL.

The chain is built from TRBV2 and TRBJ2-7; a weak D match, TRBD2 (6 bases). CDR1 is SNHLY, CDR2 FYNNEI, per germline. Trimming removed 3 bases from V and 3 bases from J, with 15 bases in between. The CDR3 is 15 residues long. The DNA of the CDR3 is TGTGCCAGCAGTGAGGCCCGGGGACTTCACTACGAGCAGTACTTC. It is translated as CASSEARGLHYEQYF.

The chain has TRBV7-2 and TRBJ1-1; possibly TRBD1 for D (5 bases). This CDR3 is 15 amino acids long. Per germline, CDR1 SGHTA and CDR2 FQGNSA. Trimming removed 6 bases from V and 2 bases from J, with 16 bases in between. CDR3 amino acids: CASRGEVGDNTEAFF. As DNA, the CDR3 is TGTGCCAGCAGGGGGGAGGTAGGAGACAACACTGAAGCTTTCTTT.

Comment on this clone: One end of the junction is discordant with germline, which a read error may explain. The chain combines TRBV23-1 with TRBJ1-2; D ambiguous. TRBV23-1 is assigned to the ORF class and has an uncertain function. CDR3 length equals 13 residues. Written as DNA, the CDR3 is TGCGCCAGCAGTCAATTTCCCCGCGCACCAAACCCCTTC. Amino acid sequence: CASSQFPRAPNPF.

This clone was observed a few times. The J gene is TRBJ1-2, the V gene TRBV6-5; no clear D gene. Germline-derived CDR1 and CDR2 are MNHEY and SVGAGI. V was pared by 6 bases and J by 6 bases, with 17 bases between. The CDR3 contains 14 residues. This chain's CDR3 is CASSPARFVNGYTF. The CDR3 DNA follows: TGTGCCAGCAGCCCGGCGCGGTTCGTGAATGGCTACACCTTC.